Each of the 25 T cell receptor beta chains below was sequenced from the same sample in a study of blood T cell repertoires in COVID-19. TCRdb's table, derived via immunoSEQ multiplex PCR, lists solely in-frame clones and lacks some. The sample carries more than 150,000 clones, 86% recorded once. Sequenced material: peripheral blood. All receptors come from a man aged 65-85 years with active or convalescent COVID-19.

A single count supports this clone. The chain couples TRBV28 to TRBJ1-2; no clear D. This CDR3 has 12 amino acids. Trimming stripped 2 bases from V and 10 bases from J, with 11 bases between. Germline V gives CDR1 MDHEN, CDR2 SYDVKM. CDR3 protein: CASSLAGRLYTF. As DNA, the CDR3 is TGTGCCAGCAGTTTAGCGGGCCGCCTCTACACCTTC.

V is TRBV25-1 and J is TRBJ1-4, with unresolved D. Trimming took 2 bases from V and 0 from J, leaving 13 bases between them. Germline V gene sequence: CDR1 MGHDK, CDR2 SYGVNS. The CDR3 has 17 residues. The chain's CDR3 is CASSERRADPTNEKLFF. In DNA form, the CDR3 reads TGTGCCAGCAGTGAAAGGAGGGCAGACCCAACTAATGAAAAACTGTTTTTT.

The chain combines TRBV7-2 with TRBJ2-3, with TRBD1 as a possible D gene (5 bases). The CDR3 sequence is 14 residues long. Germline V gene lookup returns CDR1 SGHTA and CDR2 FQGNSA. Trimming took off 8 bases at V and 0 bases at J, with 12 bases between the two ends. CDR3 amino acids: CASCRAGSTDTQYF. DNA for the CDR3: TGTGCCAGCTGCCGGGCAGGGAGCACAGATACGCAGTATTTT.

The chain joins TRBV19 to TRBJ1-1, with TRBD1 identical over 7 bases. Germline values: CDR1 LNHDA, CDR2 SQIVND (reference sequence). The CDR3 consists of 16 residues. J lost 4 bases, V lost 5 bases, and 13 bases had no gene match. The CDR3 sequence is CASSGQEWVGGTEAFF. CDR3 bases: TGTGCCAGTAGTGGACAGGAGTGGGTCGGGGGCACTGAAGCTTTCTTT.

V gene TRBV28 combines with J gene TRBJ1-5, with D perhaps matching TRBD1 (6 bases). V was cut by 6 bases and J by 10 bases, with 19 bases left in between. Per the germline V gene, CDR1 is MDHEN and CDR2 is SYDVKM. This CDR3 is 14 amino acids long. CDR3 region: CASRPPGARGPQHF. The CDR3 nucleotides read TGTGCCAGCAGGCCTCCAGGGGCACGAGGACCCCAGCATTTT.

The J gene is TRBJ1-1, the V gene TRBV7-9; the D is unclear. V was pared by 5 bases and J by 3 bases, with 10 bases between. The CDR3 consists of 13 residues. CDR1 is SEHNR and CDR2 is FQNEAQ in the germline V gene (reference sequence). The CDR3 here is CASSTNRDTEAFF. The CDR3 nucleotides read TGTGCCAGCAGCACCAACCGGGACACTGAAGCTTTCTTT.

The chain employs TRBV5-6 and TRBJ2-7, with 10 bases lining up with TRBD1. CDR1 is SGHDT, CDR2 YYEEEE, per germline. After removal of 4 bases from V and 1 base from J, the junction contained 8 bases not matched to a gene. The CDR3 loop spans 16 amino acids. As DNA, the CDR3 is TGTGCCAGCAGCCTGTTGGACAGGGGGGTTTCCTACGAGCAGTACTTC. Translation gives CASSLLDRGVSYEQYF.

The chain uses TRBV28 and TRBJ2-2, with 9 bases identical to TRBD2. With V trimmed by 5 bases and J by 1 base, 2 bases remained unmatched. Germline assignment: CDR1 MDHEN and CDR2 SYDVKM. The CDR3 is 15 amino acids. This CDR3 reads CASSPTSGNTGELFF. The DNA of the CDR3 is TGTGCCAGCAGTCCGACTAGCGGGAACACCGGGGAGCTGTTTTTT.

The chain carries TRBV2 and TRBJ1-5; the D gene is possibly TRBD1 (6 bases). Germline V lookup: CDR1 SNHLY, CDR2 FYNNEI. The CDR3 loop spans 14 amino acids. V shed 6 bases and J shed 3 bases, with 12 bases lying between them. DNA of the CDR3: TGTGCCAGCAGGGCTGGGGGGGCCAATCAGCCCCAGCATTTT. Translating gives CASRAGGANQPQHF.

This chain connects TRBV28 to TRBJ2-1; the D gene is possibly TRBD2 (6 bases). Trimming shortened V by 4 bases and J by 11 bases, and 12 bases separated the two germline ends. CDR1 and CDR2 (germline): MDHEN, SYDVKM. This CDR3 has 12 amino acids. CDR3 nucleotides: TGTGCCAGCAGTTCGGGACTCCCCAAGCAGTTCTTC. As protein: CASSSGLPKQFF.

The CDR3 is CASARGDSAIVRYF. The CDR3 DNA reads as TGTGCCAGCGCCAGGGGGGACAGCGCGATAGTCCGGTATTTT. The gene calls are TRBV6-5 and TRBJ2-3, with a weak D call TRBD1 (7 bases). Germline V gives CDR1 MNHEY, CDR2 SVGAGI. The germline V and J ends were trimmed by 8 bases and 14 bases, with 26 bases remaining between them. The CDR3 runs to 14 residues.

This chain links TRBV4-3 with TRBJ1-2, with 7 bases aligning to TRBD1. CDR3 length equals 15 residues. The ends lost 1 base at V and 2 bases at J; junction bases unmatched: 4. Germline V CDR1 and CDR2: LGHNA, YSLEER. CDR3 nucleotides: TGCGCCAGCAGCCAAGCGGACAGGCCGAACTATGGCTACACCTTC. This codes for CASSQADRPNYGYTF.

The gene calls are TRBV5-1 and TRBJ2-2; the match to TRBD1 covers 9 bases. J gave up 2 bases and V 4 bases, and 3 bases lay outside the gene matches. The CDR3 sequence is 15 residues long. CDR1 and CDR2 (germline): SGHRS, YFSETQ. CDR3 protein: CASSKGQGNTGELFF. As DNA, the CDR3 is TGCGCCAGCAGCAAGGGACAGGGAAACACCGGGGAGCTGTTTTTT.

The chain uses TRBV7-9 and TRBJ2-1; TRBD2 aligns across 10 bases. The V segment lost 5 bases and the J segment 1 base; nucleotides outside the gene matches: 2. This CDR3 is 15 amino acids long. Germline V gene data show CDR1 as SEHNR and CDR2 as FQNEAQ (reference sequence). The CDR3 loop reads CASSASGRSYNEQFF. The CDR3 nucleotides read TGTGCCAGCAGCGCTAGCGGGAGATCCTACAATGAGCAGTTCTTC.

This rearrangement joins TRBV4-3 to TRBJ2-5; 10 nucleotides agree with TRBD2. The J segment lost 4 bases and the V segment lost 0 bases, leaving 5 bases of the junction unmatched. The CDR3 has 16 amino acids. Germline V gives CDR1 LGHNA, CDR2 YSLEER. The CDR3 is CASSQDLAGEVETQYF. The CDR3, as DNA: TGCGCCAGCAGCCAAGACCTAGCGGGAGAGGTAGAGACCCAGTACTTC.

In its sample, this clone was seen once. The chain has TRBV4-1 and TRBJ2-7; D perhaps matches TRBD2 (5 bases). V was cut by 2 bases and J by 3 bases, with 8 bases left in between. CDR1 is MGHRA and CDR2 is YSYEKL in the germline V gene. This CDR3 has 13 residues. CDR3 region: CASSQPGNYEQYF. The DNA for the CDR3 is TGCGCCAGCAGCCAACCGGGGAACTACGAGCAGTACTTC.

The V and J genes are TRBV11-2 and TRBJ2-3, with 8 nucleotides matching TRBD2. Germline V CDR1 and CDR2: SGHAT, FQNNGV. The length of the CDR3 is 17 residues. V dropped 5 bases and J dropped 1; count of bases not matched to a gene: 11. The CDR3 loop reads CASSPNRLARGTDTQYF. The CDR3 coding sequence is TGTGCCAGCAGCCCCAACAGACTAGCGAGAGGCACAGATACGCAGTATTTT.

On this clone itself: Other DNA sequences in this sample translate to the same CDR3. This chain links TRBV7-2 with TRBJ2-5, with D maybe TRBD2 (7 bases). Germline V gene sequence: CDR1 SGHTA, CDR2 FQGNSA. The CDR3 runs to 14 residues. V dropped 4 bases and J dropped 1 base, with 10 bases sitting between them. The CDR3 sequence: CASSWGGSQETQYF. CDR3 nucleotides: TGTGCCAGCAGCTGGGGGGGCTCCCAAGAGACCCAGTACTTC.

The chain combines TRBV11-2 with TRBJ2-1, with D possibly being TRBD2 (5 bases). The V end was cut by 3 bases, the J end by 5 bases, with 14 bases between. Germline CDR1 is SGHAT and CDR2 is FQNNGV. The CDR3 contains 15 residues. The CDR3 DNA reads TGTGCCAGCAGCTTGGAGACGGGATTTAACAATGAGCAGTTCTTC. Amino acids: CASSLETGFNNEQFF.

This chain uses TRBV24-1 with TRBJ2-1, with TRBD2 identical over 10 bases. The CDR3 runs to 17 residues. The V gene's germline CDR1 is KGHDR and CDR2 SFDVKD. J gave up 3 bases and V 0 bases, and 4 bases lay outside the gene matches. CDR3 region: CATSDLPSSGSYNEQFF. The DNA of the CDR3 is TGTGCCACCAGTGATTTGCCGTCTAGCGGGAGCTACAATGAGCAGTTCTTC.

V is TRBV4-3 and J is TRBJ1-3, with D possibly being TRBD1 (6 bases). CDR3 length: 15 amino acids. CDR1 is LGHNA and CDR2 is YSLEER in the germline V gene. Trimming cost V 4 bases and J 3 bases, with 13 bases left between them. CDR3 region: CASSLDRLGGNTIYF. The DNA of the CDR3 is TGCGCCAGCAGCCTCGACAGGTTAGGTGGAAACACCATATATTTT.

The chain carries TRBV6-5 and TRBJ1-6, with 7 bases matching TRBD1. V trimming: 0 bases; J trimming: 7 bases; junction bases outside the gene matches: 3. This CDR3 region has 15 residues. Germline CDR1 MNHEY, CDR2 SVGAGI. The CDR3 sequence is CASSYSPGGNSPLHF. CDR3 DNA sequence: TGTGCCAGCAGTTACTCGCCAGGGGGGAATTCACCCCTCCACTTT.

The J gene is TRBJ1-6, the V gene TRBV30, with 7 bases lining up with TRBD1. The CDR3 consists of 15 residues. Germline CDR1 reads GTSNPN; CDR2 reads SVGIG (reference sequence). V was pared by 0 bases and J by 6 bases, with 5 bases of the junction left unmatched. CDR3 nucleotide sequence: TGTGCCTGGAGTGTACGGGGACAGATTAATTCACCCCTCCACTTT. Translating it yields CAWSVRGQINSPLHF.

V usage is TRBV7-2 and J usage is TRBJ2-7; 10 positions match TRBD2. V lost 5 bases to trimming and J lost 6 bases; unmatched junction nucleotides: 10. The CDR3 consists of 15 residues. Germline lookup yields CDR1 SGHTA and CDR2 FQGNSA. CDR3 loop: CASSPSSGRHSEQYF. DNA of the CDR3: TGTGCCAGCAGCCCGTCTAGCGGGAGACACTCCGAGCAGTACTTC.

This rearrangement joins TRBV6-2 or TRBV6-3 to TRBJ2-7; D may be TRBD2 (5 bases). The CDR3 has 16 amino acids. Per germline, CDR1 MNHEY and CDR2 SVGEGT. Trimming shortened V by 4 bases and J by 0 bases, and 16 bases separated the two germline ends. The DNA of the CDR3 is TGTGCCAGCAGTTGGGCAGCCTCCGGACTCTCCTACGAGCAGTACTTC. This translates into CASSWAASGLSYEQYF.